This T cell receptor beta chain originates from a study of blood T cells in healthy people across ages (dated by TCRdb to about 2015). Concerning the study at large: In model experiments, template switching captured about one uniquely barcoded TCR beta cDNA molecule for every two T cells. The donors were split into four age groups: young (average around 17 years), middle-aged (about 40), aged (roughly 68) and long-lived (approximately 80). To track age-related changes in TCR beta repertoire diversity, the study relied on deep sequencing normalized with unique cDNA molecular identifiers. For two donors (one aged 18 to 30 and one aged 80 or older), the study analyzed two additional independent replicas of 1 million unique cDNA reads from the same blood draw. Donors of different ages were randomly distributed across sequencing lanes to avoid experimental bias.

Libraries came from 5' RACE. Sequencing was performed on an Illumina HiSeq 2500. A second 7 to 11 cycle PCR used a sample-barcoded 5' primer and a J-beta primer mix. A template-switch 5' adaptor carrying 12 random nucleotides introduced a unique molecular identifier onto each TCR beta cDNA molecule. Each sample yielded at least 3 million CDR3-containing paired-end reads. First-strand cDNA was synthesized from all RNA with the Mint cDNA synthesis kit, primed by a TRBC-specific oligonucleotide. After uracil-DNA glycosylase treatment, a first 18-cycle PCR used universal primers M1SS and BC2_uni_R on all cDNA. Per the source publication's procedure: Each sample was normalized by randomly selecting 1 million high-quality reads, each carrying a distinct molecular identifier. Reads with shared molecular identifiers were discarded instead of being binned into consensus sequences. MiTCR, set to a Q25 quality threshold and the strictest error-elimination algorithm, was used for CDR3 identification, clonotype clustering and error correction. A nonparametric unseen species model using Euler transformation provided a lower-bound estimate of total TCR beta diversity. In-frame beta chains were kept once TCRdb had trimmed the public reads at Q25 with fastp and called clones with MiXCR. Entries that share a CDR3 protein sequence are merged under the most common genes and DNA. The V and J calls reflect TCRdb's pipeline rather than the authors' work. This sample gives 1.5 million to 2 million distinct CDR3 sequences in total; 34% of them show up just once. The ten top clones hold 11% of the sample.

The investigation overall reported the following: As age increased, observed TCR beta diversity per million T cells dropped in a roughly linear way, and a significant reduction was already evident by age roughly 40. There was a strong correlation between observed TCR beta diversity and the percentage of naive T cells measured by flow cytometry. Since profiling was done on bulk unsorted PBMCs, naive and antigen-experienced compartments could not be conclusively compared. Estimates of total diversity from one million sequenced T cells were regarded as lower bounds and underestimates. Because donor CMV infection status was unknown, age-related changes in expanded clonotypes were potentially confounded. The long-lived group showed more naive CD4+ T cells, fewer expanded clones and increased TCR diversity than the aged group, suggesting age selection.

There are a few counts of this clonotype. Its antigen has not been determined. Per-base quality was not reported, and no clone a single base away is much larger than it. The donors were a few dozen Caucasian individuals from Russia, aged 6 to 90 years, who were systemically healthy. Roughly 9.5 milliliters of peripheral blood were drawn from each donor into EDTA-treated Vacutainer tubes. Ficoll-Paque density-gradient centrifugation was used to isolate PBMCs, with at least 7 million per sample. Total RNA, at least 6 micrograms per sample, was extracted from PBMCs with Trizol reagent. For every donor, an aliquot of PBMCs went through flow cytometry to measure the percentages of naive CD45RAhigh/CD27high T cells. The CDR3 numbers 13 residues from cysteine through phenylalanine. The DNA shown is the 39-base CDR3, in frame from base 1. Deletion took 1 base off V and 8 bases off J, with a span of 11 bases between the germline ends. CDR1 and CDR2 are drawn from the germline V gene: SGHVS, FNYEAQ.

The specimen sequenced was blood. This sequence uses TRBV7-6 and TRBJ1-2, with the D gene not confidently named. The clonotype originates from a woman aged 25-40 years in good health. The sequenced DNA: TGTGCCAGCAGCTTAGAGGCGAGCACAGGCTACACCTTC. The encoded protein is CASSLEASTGYTF.